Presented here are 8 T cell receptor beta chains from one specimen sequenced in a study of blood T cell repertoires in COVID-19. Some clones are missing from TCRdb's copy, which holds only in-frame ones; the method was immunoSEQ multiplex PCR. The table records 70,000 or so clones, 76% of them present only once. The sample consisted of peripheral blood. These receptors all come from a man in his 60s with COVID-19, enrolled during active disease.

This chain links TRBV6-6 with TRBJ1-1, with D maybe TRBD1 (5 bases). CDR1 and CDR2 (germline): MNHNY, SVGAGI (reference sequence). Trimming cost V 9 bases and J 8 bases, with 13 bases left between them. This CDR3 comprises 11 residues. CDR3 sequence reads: CASPSGGEAFF. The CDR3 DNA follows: TGTGCCAGTCCCAGCGGGGGAGAAGCTTTCTTT.

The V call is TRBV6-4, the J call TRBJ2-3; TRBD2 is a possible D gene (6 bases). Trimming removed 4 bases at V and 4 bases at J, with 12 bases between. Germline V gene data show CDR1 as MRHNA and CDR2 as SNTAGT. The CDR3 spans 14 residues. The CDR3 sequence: CASSVFRGADTQYF. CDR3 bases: TGTGCCAGCAGTGTCTTCCGCGGGGCAGATACGCAGTATTTT.

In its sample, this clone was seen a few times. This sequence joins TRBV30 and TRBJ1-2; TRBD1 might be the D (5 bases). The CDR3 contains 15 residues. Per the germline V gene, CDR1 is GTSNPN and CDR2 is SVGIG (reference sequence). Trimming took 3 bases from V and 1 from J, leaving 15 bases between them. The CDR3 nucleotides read TGTGCCTGGAGACCACCAGGGCTCGGTAACTATGGCTACACCTTC. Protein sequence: CAWRPPGLGNYGYTF.

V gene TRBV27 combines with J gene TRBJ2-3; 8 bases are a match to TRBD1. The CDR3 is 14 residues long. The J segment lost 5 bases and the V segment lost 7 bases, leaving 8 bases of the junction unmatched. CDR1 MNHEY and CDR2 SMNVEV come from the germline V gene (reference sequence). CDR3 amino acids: CASKGRGLIDTQYF. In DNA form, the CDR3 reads TGTGCCAGCAAGGGCAGGGGGCTTATAGATACGCAGTATTTT.

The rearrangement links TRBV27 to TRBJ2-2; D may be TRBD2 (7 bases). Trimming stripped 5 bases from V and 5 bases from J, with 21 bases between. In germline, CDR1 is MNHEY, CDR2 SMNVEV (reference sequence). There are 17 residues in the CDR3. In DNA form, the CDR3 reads TGTGCCAGCAGTCCTAGGGGGGGGCATATGGGAACCGGGGAGCTGTTTTTT. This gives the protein CASSPRGGHMGTGELFF.

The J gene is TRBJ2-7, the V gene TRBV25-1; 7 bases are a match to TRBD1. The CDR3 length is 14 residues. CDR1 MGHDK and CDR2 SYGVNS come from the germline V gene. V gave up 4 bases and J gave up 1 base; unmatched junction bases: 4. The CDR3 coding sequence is TGTGCCAGCAGTGGTTACAGGGGTTCCTACGAGCAGTACTTC. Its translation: CASSGYRGSYEQYF.

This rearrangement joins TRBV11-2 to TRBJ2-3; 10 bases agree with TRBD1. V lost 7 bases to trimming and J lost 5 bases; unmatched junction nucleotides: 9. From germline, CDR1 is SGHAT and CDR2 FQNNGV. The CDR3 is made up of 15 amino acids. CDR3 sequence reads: CASNPAGQGRDTQYF. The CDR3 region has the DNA TGTGCCAGCAACCCAGCGGGACAGGGGAGAGATACGCAGTATTTT.

In DNA, the CDR3 is TGTGCCAGCAGCTTAGGGTCGCGGGAGACCCAGTACTTC. Translating gives CASSLGSRETQYF. This chain joins TRBV7-2 and TRBJ2-5; no definite D call. The CDR3 sequence is 13 residues long. The ends were cut back, 1 base at V and 5 bases at J, with 8 bases in the middle. Germline V gives CDR1 SGHTA, CDR2 FQGNSA. The full variable domain, completed using reference TRBV7-2 and TRBJ2-5, is GAGVSQSPSNKVTEKGKDVELRCDPISGHTALYWYRQSLGQGLEFLIYFQGNSAPDKSGLPSDRFSAERTGGSVSTLTIQRTQQEDSAVYLCASSLGSRETQYFGPGTRLLVL.